The 27 T cell receptor beta chains below come from one sample, sequenced in a study of shared clonotypes between healthy human individuals. TCRdb's copy holds only in-frame clones and misses some; the assay was immunoSEQ multiplex PCR. Of more than 2,000,000 clones in the sample, more than 85% are singletons; the top ten hold 0.39%. The sequenced material came from naive CD4+ T cells from PBMCs. Subset reported: CD45RA+ positively selected. The receptors were gathered from a man between 18 and 35 years old in good health. Some clones in this sample may be carry-over from other donors' samples.

The genes are TRBV5-4 and TRBJ2-1, with 9 bases that match TRBD2. CDR3 length equals 17 residues. Per the germline V gene, CDR1 is SGHNT and CDR2 is YYREEE (reference sequence). V shed 0 bases and J 4 bases; nucleotides not matched to a gene: 8. The CDR3 loop reads CASSLAVASGTYNEQFF. The CDR3 region has the DNA TGTGCCAGCAGCTTGGCCGTGGCTAGCGGGACGTACAATGAGCAGTTCTTC.

This sequence joins TRBV2 and TRBJ1-5; D is undetermined. Germline CDR1 is SNHLY and CDR2 is FYNNEI. V shed 6 bases and J shed 0 bases, with 9 bases lying between them. The CDR3 runs 14 residues. The DNA for the CDR3 is TGTGCCAGCAGCAACGGACGTAGCAATCAGCCCCAGCATTTT. This translates into CASSNGRSNQPQHF.

A note on this clone: Different DNA sequences within this sample yield the same CDR3. The V and J genes are TRBV2 and TRBJ1-5; 11 nucleotides match TRBD1. Trimming removed 8 bases from V and 7 bases from J; junction bases left unmatched: 4. This CDR3 spans 13 amino acids. Germline CDR1 is SNHLY and CDR2 is FYNNEI. Here the CDR3 reads CASRDRGLQPQHF. The CDR3 coding sequence is TGTGCCAGCCGGGACAGGGGGTTGCAGCCCCAGCATTTT.

The chain carries TRBV5-1 and TRBJ2-6; 11 bases match TRBD1. The V and J ends lost 3 bases and 4 bases, in that order; junction bases with no gene match: 6. This CDR3 region has 17 residues. Germline loops: CDR1 SGHRS, CDR2 YFSETQ. The DNA of the CDR3 is TGCGCCAGCAGCTCCGGACAGGGGGCGTTAGGGGCCAACGTCCTGACTTTC. Protein: CASSSGQGALGANVLTF.

This sequence joins TRBV5-6 and TRBJ2-1; 9 nucleotides line up with TRBD1. CDR3 length: 15 residues. Germline-derived CDR1 and CDR2 are SGHDT and YYEEEE. The trim removed 4 bases at V and 6 bases at J, leaving 8 bases unmatched. The CDR3 bases are TGTGCCAGCAGCCAATCTGGGACAGGGCGCAATGAGCAGTTCTTC. It is translated as CASSQSGTGRNEQFF.

The gene calls are TRBV5-1 and TRBJ1-2, with TRBD1 matching over 7 bases. Germline lookup yields CDR1 SGHRS and CDR2 YFSETQ. V dropped 3 bases and J dropped 6; count of bases not matched to a gene: 11. CDR3 length: 15 residues. CDR3 DNA sequence: TGCGCCAGCAGCTGGGGTTCACAGGGGTTGGATGGCTACACCTTC. Encoded protein: CASSWGSQGLDGYTF. The variable domain in full, with the rest retrieved from reference TRBV5-1 and TRBJ1-2, is KAGVTQTPRYLIKTRGQQVTLSCSPISGHRSVSWYQQTPGQGLQFLFEYFSETQRNKGNFPGRFSGRQFSNSRSEMNVSTLELGDSALYLCASSWGSQGLDGYTFGSGTRLTVV.

The chain carries TRBV28 and TRBJ2-7; no clear D gene. CDR3 size: 12 residues. Germline CDR1 reads MDHEN; CDR2 reads SYDVKM. V dropped 8 bases and J dropped 2 bases, with 10 bases sitting between them. The CDR3 here is CASASRPYEQYF. Here the CDR3 DNA reads TGTGCCAGCGCCTCCAGGCCCTACGAGCAGTACTTC. The whole variable domain, filled in from reference TRBV28 and TRBJ2-7, reads DVKVTQSSRYLVKRTGEKVFLECVQDMDHENMFWYRQDPGLGLRLIYFSYDVKMKEKGDIPEGYSVSREKKERFSLILESASTNQTSMYLCASASRPYEQYFGPGTRLTVT.

Of note for this clone: Other nucleotide sequences from this sample produce the same CDR3. V and J are TRBV7-9 and TRBJ1-4; 7 bases match TRBD1. V lost 1 base and J lost 6; bases outside the gene matches: 5. Germline V gene sequence: CDR1 SEHNR, CDR2 FQNEAQ (reference sequence). CDR3 length equals 15 residues. For the CDR3, the DNA is TGTGCCAGCAGCTTAGGGCAGGGGGTAGATGAAAAACTGTTTTTT. It translates to CASSLGQGVDEKLFF.

Notes on this clone: The same CDR3 can be traced to other DNA sequences in this sample. In DNA, the CDR3 is TGTGCCAGCAGATCCGGTGTCTACGAGCAGTACTTC. It is translated as CASRSGVYEQYF. The rearrangement joins TRBV28 to TRBJ2-7; D gene uncertain. Between the trimmed V and J ends, which lost 6 bases and 3 bases, there was a span of 9 bases. The CDR3 is made up of 12 amino acids. The germline V gene has CDR1 MDHEN and CDR2 SYDVKM.

This chain connects TRBV19 to TRBJ2-7; no clear D. This CDR3 comprises 14 residues. Trimming removed 3 bases at V and 6 bases at J, with 15 bases between. Germline lookup yields CDR1 LNHDA and CDR2 SQIVND (reference sequence). CDR3 sequence (DNA): TGTGCCAGTAGTATGACTCAATCCTCCCCCGAGCAGTACTTC. The encoded protein is CASSMTQSSPEQYF.

This clone was detected a few times. Here the CDR3 reads CASSLPLAGPVTGELFF. CDR3 coding DNA: TGTGCCAGCAGCTTGCCCTTGGCAGGGCCGGTCACCGGGGAGCTGTTTTTT. The chain carries TRBV5-6 and TRBJ2-2; possible D gene TRBD1, 5 bases. Trimming removed 1 base from V and 4 bases from J, with 17 bases in between. The CDR3 is made up of 17 amino acids. The V gene's germline CDR1 is SGHDT and CDR2 YYEEEE.

The rearrangement links TRBV6-5 to TRBJ2-3; D is unclear. The germline V gene has CDR1 MNHEY and CDR2 SVGAGI. This CDR3 region has 12 residues. The V gene lost 2 bases and the J gene lost 5 bases, with 5 bases spanning the gap. The CDR3 spells CASSYVGDTQYF. CDR3 bases: TGTGCCAGCAGTTACGTCGGAGATACGCAGTATTTT.

This clone has a single count. Distinct nucleotide sequences in the sample also encode this CDR3. This chain joins TRBV5-1 and TRBJ1-4, with 9 bases that match TRBD1. V shed 4 bases, J shed 4 bases, and the junction held 2 bases outside the gene matches. The CDR3 is made up of 14 amino acids. Germline V CDR1 and CDR2: SGHRS, YFSETQ. CDR3 sequence (DNA): TGCGCCAGCAGCCTGGACAGGGGTAATGAAAAACTGTTTTTT. Its protein product is CASSLDRGNEKLFF. The whole variable domain, remainder taken from reference TRBV5-1 and TRBJ1-4, is KAGVTQTPRYLIKTRGQQVTLSCSPISGHRSVSWYQQTPGQGLQFLFEYFSETQRNKGNFPGRFSGRQFSNSRSEMNVSTLELGDSALYLCASSLDRGNEKLFFGSGTQLSVL.

In this sample, this clone turned up a few times. The same CDR3 can be traced to other DNA sequences in this sample. The chain recombines TRBV7-3 with TRBJ1-3, with 8 bases lining up with TRBD1. Germline V gene data show CDR1 as SGHTA and CDR2 as FQGTGA. The V gene end was trimmed by 4 bases and the J gene end by 2 bases; junction bases not matched to a gene: 1. The CDR3 contains 14 residues. The CDR3 coding sequence is TGTGCCAGCAGCTCGACAGGGGCTGGAAACACCATATATTTT. Translated, it gives CASSSTGAGNTIYF. The entire variable domain, with the rest obtained from reference TRBV7-3 and TRBJ1-3, is as follows: GAGVSQTPSNKVTEKGKYVELRCDPISGHTALYWYRQSLGQGPEFLIYFQGTGAADDSGLPNDRFFAVRPEGSVSTLKIQRTERGDSAVYLCASSSTGAGNTIYFGEGSWLTVV.

Regarding this clone: Other DNA sequences in the same sample also yield this CDR3. V and J are TRBV2 and TRBJ2-1, with D perhaps TRBD2 (5 bases). The V gene's germline CDR1 is SNHLY and CDR2 FYNNEI. The CDR3 consists of 13 residues. The ends were cut back, 6 bases at V and 6 bases at J, with 12 bases in the middle. The CDR3 reads CASRVSGGNEQFF. The DNA of the CDR3 is TGTGCCAGCAGGGTTAGTGGAGGCAATGAGCAGTTCTTC.

This sequence joins TRBV7-8 and TRBJ2-3; 13 bases match TRBD2. Germline assignment: CDR1 SGHVS and CDR2 FQNEAQ. The V gene end was trimmed by 5 bases and the J gene end by 4 bases; junction bases not matched to a gene: 9. The CDR3 consists of 17 residues. CDR3 sequence (DNA): TGTGCCAGCAGCCAAGCCCGGACTAGCGGGAGTTCAGATACGCAGTATTTT. The encoded protein is CASSQARTSGSSDTQYF. Filled out from reference TRBV7-8 and TRBJ2-3, the complete variable domain reads GAGVSQSPRYKVAKRGQDVALRCDPISGHVSLFWYQQALGQGPEFLTYFQNEAQLDKSGLPSDRFFAERPEGSVSTLKIQRTQQEDSAVYLCASSQARTSGSSDTQYFGPGTRLTVL.

V and J are TRBV9 and TRBJ2-3; perhaps TRBD1 as D (5 bases). The CDR3 covers 16 residues. Germline-derived CDR1 and CDR2 are SGDLS and YYNGEE. Trimming pared 3 bases from V and 1 base from J, leaving 15 bases between. CDR3 bases: TGTGCCAGCAGCGCAGGGTGGGGCCGCGGCACAGATACGCAGTATTTT. Translation: CASSAGWGRGTDTQYF.

This chain joins TRBV11-2 and TRBJ1-1; no clear D. The V end was cut by 1 base, the J end by 1 base, with 7 bases between. The germline gives CDR1 SGHAT, CDR2 FQNNGV. There are 14 residues in the CDR3. The DNA for the CDR3 is TGTGCCAGCAGCTTAGTAATCGGGAACACTGAAGCTTTCTTT. Translating gives CASSLVIGNTEAFF.

The chain recombines TRBV9 with TRBJ2-7; TRBD1 aligns across 9 bases. The CDR3 consists of 14 residues. Trimming removed 7 bases from V and 1 base from J; junction bases left unmatched: 6. Germline CDR1 reads SGDLS; CDR2 reads YYNGEE. CDR3 loop: CASARGQGSYEQYF. DNA of the CDR3: TGTGCCAGCGCCCGGGGACAGGGATCCTACGAGCAGTACTTC.

The chain joins TRBV15 to TRBJ1-2; TRBD1 agrees at 11 bases. CDR1 is LNHNV and CDR2 is YYDKDF in the germline V gene (reference sequence). The CDR3 consists of 15 residues. Losses at the gene ends were 5 bases for V and 4 bases for J; bases not matched to a gene: 6. CDR3 sequence: CATSSWTGGPYGYTF. CDR3 DNA sequence: TGTGCCACCAGCTCGTGGACAGGGGGCCCCTATGGCTACACCTTC.

CDR3 coding DNA: TGTGCCAGCAGCCCGGGTGTGAGTAGCAATCAGCCCCAGCATTTT. This codes for CASSPGVSSNQPQHF. This chain joins TRBV7-9 and TRBJ1-5; D gene uncertain. The germline V gene has CDR1 SEHNR and CDR2 FQNEAQ (reference sequence). Trimming took 5 bases from V and 0 from J, leaving 11 bases between them. The CDR3 has 15 residues.

CDR3 amino acids: CATSLDRLREKLFF. CDR3 coding DNA: TGTGCCACCAGCCTTGACAGGCTCCGGGAAAAACTGTTTTTT. The chain has TRBV15 and TRBJ1-4; D perhaps matches TRBD1 (6 bases). The CDR3 runs to 14 residues. V lost 5 bases and J lost 8, with 15 bases in between. Germline V lookup: CDR1 LNHNV, CDR2 YYDKDF (reference sequence). Supplemented by reference TRBV15 and TRBJ1-4, the full variable domain reads DAMVIQNPRYQVTQFGKPVTLSCSQTLNHNVMYWYQQKSSQAPKLLFHYYDKDFNNEADTPDNFQSRRPNTSFCFLDIRSPGLGDTAMYLCATSLDRLREKLFFGSGTQLSVL.

This rearrangement joins TRBV9 to TRBJ2-1; 10 bases fit TRBD2. The CDR3 extends over 15 amino acids. In germline, CDR1 is SGDLS, CDR2 YYNGEE. V gave up 3 bases and J gave up 4 bases; unmatched junction bases: 4. CDR3 in DNA: TGTGCCAGCAGCGCTAGCGGGAGTGGGTACAATGAGCAGTTCTTC. Translated, it gives CASSASGSGYNEQFF.

J is TRBJ2-5 and V is TRBV29-1; no clear D. Trimming cost V 7 bases and J 0 bases, with 12 bases left between them. CDR1 and CDR2 (germline): SQVTM, ANQGSEA. The CDR3 totals 13 residues. CDR3 sequence (DNA): TGCAGCGCCCGGAGAGGAAACCAAGAGACCCAGTACTTC. Translating it yields CSARRGNQETQYF.

Only one count was recorded for this clone. The chain uses TRBV7-8 and TRBJ2-2, with D possibly matching TRBD2 (6 bases). CDR1 is SGHVS, CDR2 FQNEAQ, per germline. This CDR3 contains 18 residues. Trimming cost V 4 bases and J 3 bases, with 21 bases left between them. The chain's CDR3 is CASSSGRGSVDYTGELFF. The CDR3 DNA reads as TGTGCCAGCAGCTCCGGACGGGGGTCGGTGGACTACACCGGGGAGCTGTTTTTT. Using reference TRBV7-8 and TRBJ2-2 for the parts outside the CDR3, the full variable domain is GAGVSQSPRYKVAKRGQDVALRCDPISGHVSLFWYQQALGQGPEFLTYFQNEAQLDKSGLPSDRFFAERPEGSVSTLKIQRTQQEDSAVYLCASSSGRGSVDYTGELFFGEGSRLTVL.

The V gene is TRBV25-1, the J gene TRBJ2-4; TRBD1 is a possible D gene (6 bases). The V end lost 3 bases, the J end lost 14 bases, and 11 bases lay between the germline ends. Looked up from germline, CDR1 is MGHDK and CDR2 is SYGVNS. The CDR3 has 11 amino acids. This CDR3 reads CASSDIGDKYF. CDR3 DNA: TGTGCCAGCAGTGACATCGGGGACAAGTACTTC.

The chain combines TRBV5-1 with TRBJ1-1; D remains ambiguous. This CDR3 comprises 12 residues. Trimming cost V 5 bases and J 8 bases, with 13 bases left between them. In germline, CDR1 is SGHRS, CDR2 YFSETQ. The CDR3, as DNA: TGCGCCAGCAGAACGGGCTCCGAGGAAGCTTTCTTT. Translating it yields CASRTGSEEAFF.